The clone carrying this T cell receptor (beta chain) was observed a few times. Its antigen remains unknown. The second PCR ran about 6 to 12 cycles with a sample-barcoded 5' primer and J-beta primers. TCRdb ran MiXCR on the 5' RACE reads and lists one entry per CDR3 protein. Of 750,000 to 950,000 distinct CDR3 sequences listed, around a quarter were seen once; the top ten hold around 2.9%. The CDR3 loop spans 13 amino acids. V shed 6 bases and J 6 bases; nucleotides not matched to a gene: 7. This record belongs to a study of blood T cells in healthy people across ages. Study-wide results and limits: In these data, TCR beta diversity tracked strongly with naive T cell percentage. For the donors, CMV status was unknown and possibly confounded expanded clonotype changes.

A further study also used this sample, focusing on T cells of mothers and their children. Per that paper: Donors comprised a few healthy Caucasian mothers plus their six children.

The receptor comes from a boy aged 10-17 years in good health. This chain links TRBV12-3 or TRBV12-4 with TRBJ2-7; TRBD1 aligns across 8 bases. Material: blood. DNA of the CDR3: TGTGCCAGCAGGCCGACAGGGGTGGGCGAGCAGTACTTC. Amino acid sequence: CASRPTGVGEQYF.